Listed below are T cell receptor beta chains from one sample, sequenced in a study of T-cell memory formation after mild COVID-19. TCRdb used MiXCR to reprocess the 5' RACE reads, holding one entry per CDR3 protein. The data hold 35,000 to 50,000 distinct CDR3 sequences, with more than 9% observed a single time. What was sequenced was PBMCs or a T cell subset sorted from them (not recorded which). The origin of the receptors is an adult woman who had mild COVID-19 (a few samples of this study predate the infection). Cell type and time point are not known. Both conserved end residues are part of each CDR3. D genes are given only for firm matches. Clone size is shown for a subset of rows, as once, few, many or a class of expanded clone.

D | J | V | size | length | DNA | CDR3
TRBD2 | TRBJ2-1 | TRBV7-2 | many | 18 | TGTGCCAGTAACCTAATTAAACTCGGGGCTAGCGGGAGTCATGAGCAGTTCTTC | CASNLIKLGASGSHEQFF
TRBD2 | TRBJ2-5 | TRBV20-1 | many | 13 | TGCAGTGCTAGAGAGACCATAGCGGGACTAGCTTACTTC | CSARETIAGLAYF
. | TRBJ2-5 | TRBV7-3 | few | 15 | TGTGCCAGCAGCTTAGTTCCGGGAGTAGGCGGGACCCAGTACTTC | CASSLVPGVGGTQYF
. | TRBJ1-2 | TRBV7-9 | few | 15 | TGTGCCAGCAGCTTAAATAACCCGGGCAACTATGGCTACACCTTC | CASSLNNPGNYGYTF
. | TRBJ2-1 | TRBV7-6 | . | 13 | TGTGCCAGCAGGACCTCTAGGGACAATGAGCAGTTCTTC | CASRTSRDNEQFF
. | TRBJ1-1 | TRBV5-6 | few | 14 | TGTGCCAGCAGCCCCGGACCGCTGAACACTGAAGCTTTCTTT | CASSPGPLNTEAFF
. | TRBJ2-1 | TRBV7-6 | medium-sized | 12 | TGTGCCAGCAGCTTAACCGACAATGAGCAGTTCTTC | CASSLTDNEQFF
. | TRBJ1-5 | TRBV7-2 | few | 13 | TGTGCCAGCAGCTTAGGGGGGAGCCAGCCCCAGCATTTT | CASSLGGSQPQHF
. | TRBJ1-1 | TRBV6-6 | many | 22 | TGTGCCAGCAGTTACTACAGCCCGGCGAGCACCATAAACAGGCGAATGAACACTGAAGCTTTCTTT | CASSYYSPASTINRRMNTEAFF
TRBD1 | TRBJ2-5 | TRBV6-5 | . | 14 | TGTGCCAGCAGTGAAGTACAGGGGAAGGAGACCCAGTACTTC | CASSEVQGKETQYF
. | TRBJ2-2 | TRBV14 | few | 16 | TGTGCCAGCAGCCAAGAAGGCGTTGCGAACACCGGGGAGCTGTTTTTT | CASSQEGVANTGELFF
. | TRBJ2-7 | TRBV5-1 | . | 15 | TGCGCCAGCTACCTAGGGGATTTGGGAACCTACGAGCAGTACTTC | CASYLGDLGTYEQYF
TRBD1 | TRBJ1-1 | TRBV7-9 | few | 15 | TGTGCCAGCAGCGCCGTGACAGGGGCGAACACTGAAGCTTTCTTT | CASSAVTGANTEAFF
. | TRBJ1-2 | TRBV27 | . | 13 | TGTGCCAGCAGCGCGGGGGGCCTCTATGGCTACACCTTC | CASSAGGLYGYTF
. | TRBJ1-3 | TRBV20-1 | few | 11 | TGCAGTGCTAGGGAGGGAAACACCATATATTTT | CSAREGNTIYF
. | TRBJ2-1 | TRBV24-1 | few | 15 | TGTGCCACCAGTGATTTGATGGGGTTGGGCGATGAGCAGTTCTTC | CATSDLMGLGDEQFF
. | TRBJ1-1 | TRBV30 | many | 15 | TGTGCCTGGAGTGTAATGAACGCTTTGGAGACTGAAGCTTTCTTT | CAWSVMNALETEAFF
. | TRBJ2-1 | TRBV6-1 | . | 14 | TGTGCCAGCAGTGAATTGGGACGGTACAATGAGCAGTTCTTC | CASSELGRYNEQFF
. | TRBJ1-3 | TRBV27 | . | 14 | TGTGCCAGCAGTCCAAACCCGACAGGAAACACCATATATTTT | CASSPNPTGNTIYF
. | TRBJ1-6 | TRBV6-5 | . | 14 | TGTGCCAGCAGCCCCCTTGGCAGTAATTCACCCCTCCACTTT | CASSPLGSNSPLHF
. | TRBJ1-4 | TRBV7-6 | few | 15 | TGTGCCAGCAGCCCCCTCGGCCCTCAGCAGGAAAAACTGTTTTTT | CASSPLGPQQEKLFF
. | TRBJ2-7 | TRBV7-2 | few | 16 | TGTGCCAGCAGCTTAGTGCTGCGCCACGAGATGTACGAGCAGTACTTC | CASSLVLRHEMYEQYF
TRBD2 | TRBJ2-4 | TRBV29-1 | . | 14 | TGCAGCGTTAGGCTAGCGGGGGTCAAAAACATTCAGTACTTC | CSVRLAGVKNIQYF
. | TRBJ2-7 | TRBV12-3/TRBV12-4 | medium-sized | 13 | TGTGCCAGCAGTTTAGTGGACACCTACGAGCAGTACTTC | CASSLVDTYEQYF
TRBD1 | TRBJ2-7 | TRBV4-2 | . | 15 | TGTGCCAGCAGCCAAGTTCAGGGGGTCCCCTACGAGCAGTACTTC | CASSQVQGVPYEQYF
. | TRBJ2-7 | TRBV6-5 | many | 12 | TGTGCCAGCGCTCGGTCCCACTACGAGCAGTACTTC | CASARSHYEQYF
TRBD2 | TRBJ2-5 | TRBV18 | . | 17 | TGTGCCAGCTCACCAATAAGCCTAGCGGGAGCCCCAGAGACCCAGTACTTC | CASSPISLAGAPETQYF
. | TRBJ2-1 | TRBV7-2 | few | 14 | TGTGCCAGCAGCTTAGAGGGTTGGGGCAATGAGCAGTTCTTC | CASSLEGWGNEQFF
TRBD1 | TRBJ2-7 | TRBV15 | . | 14 | TGTGCCACCAGCCCCGGGACAGGGAGACACGAGCAGTACTTC | CATSPGTGRHEQYF
TRBD1 | TRBJ2-1 | TRBV27 | . | 17 | TGTGCCAGAAACCCCTCAATTCCGGGACAGGGGTACGATAAGCAGTTCTTC | CARNPSIPGQGYDKQFF
. | TRBJ2-7 | TRBV12-3/TRBV12-4 | many | 14 | TGTGCCAGCAGTCACCCGTCCGGGGCCTACGAGCAGTACTTC | CASSHPSGAYEQYF
. | TRBJ1-1 | TRBV11-2 | . | 15 | TGTGCCAGCAGCCATTACAGGGATTTGAACACTGAAGCTTTCTTT | CASSHYRDLNTEAFF
. | TRBJ1-1 | TRBV20-1 | few | 14 | TGCAGTGCTAGAGATGGGGGGACGGGAACTGAAGCTTTCTTT | CSARDGGTGTEAFF
TRBD1 | TRBJ2-1 | TRBV28 | many | 14 | TGTGCCAGCAGCCCCGGGACAGGGTTTTTCGAGCAGTTCTTC | CASSPGTGFFEQFF
. | TRBJ1-2 | TRBV4-2 | few | 12 | TGTGCCAGCAGCCCCCTTGGTGATGGCTACACCTTC | CASSPLGDGYTF
. | TRBJ2-1 | TRBV7-3 | few | 16 | TGTGCCAGCAGCTCGCTACCAGGACAGCGAGTGGGGGAGCAGTTCTTC | CASSSLPGQRVGEQFF
. | TRBJ2-7 | TRBV6-1 | few | 14 | TGTGCCAGCAGAGGGGACTCTAGCTCCTACGAGCAGTACTTC | CASRGDSSSYEQYF
TRBD1 | TRBJ1-2 | TRBV20-1 | many | 15 | TGCAGTGCTAGAGGCCCGACAGGGGGGAGCTATGGCTACACCTTC | CSARGPTGGSYGYTF
TRBD2 | TRBJ2-3 | TRBV5-1 | . | 13 | TGCGCCAGCGCCTCCCGCGGGGGAGATACGCAGTATTTT | CASASRGGDTQYF
. | TRBJ2-3 | TRBV18 | . | 18 | TGTGCCAGCTCAACAGGGAGGACAGGAGTAACTAGCACAGATACGCAGTATTTT | CASSTGRTGVTSTDTQYF
TRBD2 | TRBJ2-5 | TRBV3-1 | . | 15 | TGTGCCAGCAGCCAGGGACTAGCGGGAGGAGAGACCCAGTACTTC | CASSQGLAGGETQYF
. | TRBJ2-7 | TRBV6-5 | many | 13 | TGTGCCAGCAGTTACCGTGAATTCTACGAGCAGTACTTC | CASSYREFYEQYF
. | TRBJ2-3 | TRBV15 | many | 12 | TGTGCCACCAGCAGTGGGGAGCGGGCGCAGTATTTT | CATSSGERAQYF
. | TRBJ2-1 | TRBV20-1 | . | 10 | TGCAGTGCTGATAGGACGGTGCAGTTCTTC | CSADRTVQFF
. | TRBJ2-3 | TRBV5-1 | few | 15 | TGCGCCAGCAGCTTGGAGGAATTTAGCACAGATACGCAGTATTTT | CASSLEEFSTDTQYF
TRBD1 | TRBJ1-2 | TRBV7-3 | few | 14 | TGTGCCAGCAGCCTAACAGGGGGCGACGATGGCTACACCTTC | CASSLTGGDDGYTF
TRBD2 | TRBJ2-5 | TRBV6-2/TRBV6-3 | few | 15 | TGTGCCAGCACCTTTACTAGCGGGGGTTCAGAGACCCAGTACTTC | CASTFTSGGSETQYF
TRBD1 | TRBJ2-4 | TRBV5-6 | . | 14 | TGTGCCAGCTTCCGCTCCGGGACAGCTAACATTCAGTACTTC | CASFRSGTANIQYF
. | TRBJ2-5 | TRBV11-2 | . | 15 | TGTGCCAGCAGCTTTGGGCAGGCCTGGGGGGAGACCCAGTACTTC | CASSFGQAWGETQYF
TRBD2 | TRBJ2-1 | TRBV23-1 | many | 16 | TGCGCCAGCAGTCAATTGCGCGGGAGCCCCTACAATGAGCAGTTCTTC | CASSQLRGSPYNEQFF
. | TRBJ2-3 | TRBV29-1 | many | 14 | TGCAGCGTTGGGTATGGGGGGAGTACAGATACGCAGTATTTT | CSVGYGGSTDTQYF
. | TRBJ2-2 | TRBV9 | few | 15 | TGTGCCAGCAGCGTAGGTGTACAGAACACCGGGGAGCTGTTTTTT | CASSVGVQNTGELFF
TRBD1 | TRBJ2-3 | TRBV5-1 | many | 14 | TGCGCCAGCAGCTTCCGGGACAGGAAAGATACGCAGTATTTT | CASSFRDRKDTQYF
TRBD1 | TRBJ1-2 | TRBV5-1 | . | 16 | TGCGCCAGCAGCCAAGGTGGGACAGGGGGCAGCTATGGCTACACCTTC | CASSQGGTGGSYGYTF
TRBD1 | TRBJ2-1 | TRBV18 | . | 15 | TGTGCCAGCTCACTAGGAGCCGGGACAGCCAATGAGCAGTTCTTC | CASSLGAGTANEQFF
TRBD1 | TRBJ1-2 | TRBV6-6 | few | 16 | TGTGCCAGCAGTTCCGGGACAGGAGACGCTAACTATGGCTACACCTTC | CASSSGTGDANYGYTF
. | TRBJ2-7 | TRBV6-2/TRBV6-3 | many | 16 | TGTGCCAGCAGTTACTCGAACCCTATGGGACGGTACGAGCAGTACTTC | CASSYSNPMGRYEQYF
TRBD1 | TRBJ2-3 | TRBV30 | many | 15 | TGTGCCTGGAGTGCCAAGGGGGCAGGGGCCGATACGCAGTATTTT | CAWSAKGAGADTQYF
TRBD1 | TRBJ1-6 | TRBV7-9 | . | 14 | TGTGCGTGCGGGCCAGGACAGGGGAAATCACCCCTCCACTTT | CACGPGQGKSPLHF
. | TRBJ2-5 | TRBV7-2 | many | 14 | TGTGCCAGCAGCTTTCTGGGGGGCAAAGAGACCCAGTACTTC | CASSFLGGKETQYF